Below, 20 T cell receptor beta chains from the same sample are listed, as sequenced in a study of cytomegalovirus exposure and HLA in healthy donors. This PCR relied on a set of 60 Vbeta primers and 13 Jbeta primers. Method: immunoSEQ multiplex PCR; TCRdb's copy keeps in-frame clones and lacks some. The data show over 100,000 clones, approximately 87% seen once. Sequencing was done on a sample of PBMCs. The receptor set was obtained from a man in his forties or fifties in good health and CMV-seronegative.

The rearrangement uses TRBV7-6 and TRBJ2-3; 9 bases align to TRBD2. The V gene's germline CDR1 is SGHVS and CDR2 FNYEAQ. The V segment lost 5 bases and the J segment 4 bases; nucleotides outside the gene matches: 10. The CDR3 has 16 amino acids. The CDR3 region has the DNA TGTGCCAGCAGCCCGCAGCGGGAGGCTCGGGCAGATACGCAGTATTTT. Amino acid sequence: CASSPQREARADTQYF.

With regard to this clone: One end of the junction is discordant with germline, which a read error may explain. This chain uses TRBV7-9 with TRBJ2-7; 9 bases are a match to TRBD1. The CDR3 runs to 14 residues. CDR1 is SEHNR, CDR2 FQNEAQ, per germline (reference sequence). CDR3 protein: CASSPPGQGSPRDF. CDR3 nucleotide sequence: TGTGCCAGCAGCCCCCCGGGACAGGGAAGTCCCCGGGACTTC.

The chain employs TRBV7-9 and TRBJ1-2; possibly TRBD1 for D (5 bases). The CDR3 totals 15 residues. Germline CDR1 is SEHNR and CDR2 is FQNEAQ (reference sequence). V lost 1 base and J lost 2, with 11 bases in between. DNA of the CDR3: TGTGCCAGCAGCTTAGGACAGAACGACAACTATGGCTACACCTTC. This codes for CASSLGQNDNYGYTF.

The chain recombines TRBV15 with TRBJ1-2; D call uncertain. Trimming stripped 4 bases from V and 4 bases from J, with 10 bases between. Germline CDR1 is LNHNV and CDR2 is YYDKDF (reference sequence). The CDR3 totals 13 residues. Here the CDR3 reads CATSTYEGYGYTF. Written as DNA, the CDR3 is TGTGCCACCAGCACCTACGAGGGCTATGGCTACACCTTC.

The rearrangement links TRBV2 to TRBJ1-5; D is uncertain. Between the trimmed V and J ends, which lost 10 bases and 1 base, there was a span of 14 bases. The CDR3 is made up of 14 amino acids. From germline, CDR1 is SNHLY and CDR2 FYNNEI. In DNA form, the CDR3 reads TGTGCCACATGTTGTAGTGTCAGCAATCAGCCCCAGCATTTT. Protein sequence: CATCCSVSNQPQHF.

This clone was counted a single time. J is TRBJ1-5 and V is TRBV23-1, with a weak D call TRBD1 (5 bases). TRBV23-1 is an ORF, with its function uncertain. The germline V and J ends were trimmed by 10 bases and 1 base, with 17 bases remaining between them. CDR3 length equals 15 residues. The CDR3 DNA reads TGCGCCAATACACCTCAGGGAGGGAGCAATCAGCCCCAGCATTTT. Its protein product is CANTPQGGSNQPQHF.

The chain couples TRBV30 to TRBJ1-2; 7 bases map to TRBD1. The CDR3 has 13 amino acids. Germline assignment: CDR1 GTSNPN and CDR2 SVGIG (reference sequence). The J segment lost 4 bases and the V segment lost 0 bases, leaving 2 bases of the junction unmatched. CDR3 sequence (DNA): TGTGCCTGGAGTGTAGGGGGCCCCTATGGCTACACCTTC. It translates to CAWSVGGPYGYTF.

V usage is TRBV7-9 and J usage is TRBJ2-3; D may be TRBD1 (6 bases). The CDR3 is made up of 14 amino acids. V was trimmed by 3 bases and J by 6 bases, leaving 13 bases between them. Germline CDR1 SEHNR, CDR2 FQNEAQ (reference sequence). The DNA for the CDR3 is TGTGCCAGCAGCTTGGTGGGAAGGGGGGATACGCAGTATTTT. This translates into CASSLVGRGDTQYF.

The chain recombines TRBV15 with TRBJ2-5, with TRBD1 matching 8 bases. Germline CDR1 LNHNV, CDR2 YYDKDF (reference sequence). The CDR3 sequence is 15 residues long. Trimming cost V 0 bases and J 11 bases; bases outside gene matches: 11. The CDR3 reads CATSRDMRTGREQYF. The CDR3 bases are TGTGCCACCAGCAGAGATATGAGGACAGGGCGAGAGCAGTACTTC.

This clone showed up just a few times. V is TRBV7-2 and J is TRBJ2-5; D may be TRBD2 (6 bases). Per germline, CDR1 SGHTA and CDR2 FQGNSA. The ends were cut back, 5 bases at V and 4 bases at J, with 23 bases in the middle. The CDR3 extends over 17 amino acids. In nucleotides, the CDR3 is TGTGCCAGCAGCCGGAAAATACTAGCAACAAACGGAGAGACCCAGTACTTC. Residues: CASSRKILATNGETQYF.

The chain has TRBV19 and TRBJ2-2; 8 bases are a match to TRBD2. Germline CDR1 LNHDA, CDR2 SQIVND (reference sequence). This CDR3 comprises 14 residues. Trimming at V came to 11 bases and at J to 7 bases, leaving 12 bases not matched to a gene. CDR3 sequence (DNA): TGTGCCGCAGTTAGCGGGGCCGAGGGCGGGGAGCTGTTTTTT. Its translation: CAAVSGAEGGELFF.

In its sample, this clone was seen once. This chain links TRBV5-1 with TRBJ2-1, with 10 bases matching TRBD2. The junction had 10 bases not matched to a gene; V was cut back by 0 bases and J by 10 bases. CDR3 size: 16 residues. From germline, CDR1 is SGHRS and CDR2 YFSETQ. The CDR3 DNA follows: TGCGCCAGCAGCTTGGGGAGCCTAGCGGGAGCGGAAGAGCAGTTCTTC. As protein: CASSLGSLAGAEEQFF.

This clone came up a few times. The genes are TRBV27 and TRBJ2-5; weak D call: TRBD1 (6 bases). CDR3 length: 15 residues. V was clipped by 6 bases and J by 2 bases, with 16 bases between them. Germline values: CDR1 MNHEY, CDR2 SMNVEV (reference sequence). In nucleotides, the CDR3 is TGTGCCAGCAGCCCACTTGGGGGCCTACAAGAGACCCAGTACTTC. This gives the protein CASSPLGGLQETQYF.

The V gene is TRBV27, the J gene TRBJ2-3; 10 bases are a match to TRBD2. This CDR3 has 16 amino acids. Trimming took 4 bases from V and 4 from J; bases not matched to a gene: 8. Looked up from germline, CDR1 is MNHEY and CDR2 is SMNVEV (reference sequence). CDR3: CASSSLAGARPDTQYF. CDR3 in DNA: TGTGCCAGCAGTTCTCTAGCGGGAGCCCGGCCAGATACGCAGTATTTT.

The CDR3 DNA follows: TGCGCCAGCAGCTTGGAAGGGGTGGGAAACACCATATATTTT. Encoded protein: CASSLEGVGNTIYF. The rearrangement joins TRBV5-1 to TRBJ1-3, with D possibly TRBD1 on 5 matching bases. V was trimmed by 0 bases and J by 4 bases, leaving 8 bases between them. This CDR3 region has 14 residues. Per germline, CDR1 SGHRS and CDR2 YFSETQ. Drawing the rest from reference TRBV5-1 and TRBJ1-3, the complete variable domain is KAGVTQTPRYLIKTRGQQVTLSCSPISGHRSVSWYQQTPGQGLQFLFEYFSETQRNKGNFPGRFSGRQFSNSRSEMNVSTLELGDSALYLCASSLEGVGNTIYFGEGSWLTVV.

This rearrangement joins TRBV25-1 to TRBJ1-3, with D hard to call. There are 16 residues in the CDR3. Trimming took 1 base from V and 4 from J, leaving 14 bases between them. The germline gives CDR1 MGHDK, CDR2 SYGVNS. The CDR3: CASSESGWTAGNTIYF. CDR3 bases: TGTGCCAGCAGTGAATCCGGGTGGACTGCCGGAAACACCATATATTTT. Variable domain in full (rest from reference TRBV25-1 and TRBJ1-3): EADIYQTPRYLVIGTGKKITLECSQTMGHDKMYWYQQDPGMELHLIHYSYGVNSTEKGDLSSESTVSRIRTEHFPLTLESARPSHTSQYLCASSESGWTAGNTIYFGEGSWLTVV.

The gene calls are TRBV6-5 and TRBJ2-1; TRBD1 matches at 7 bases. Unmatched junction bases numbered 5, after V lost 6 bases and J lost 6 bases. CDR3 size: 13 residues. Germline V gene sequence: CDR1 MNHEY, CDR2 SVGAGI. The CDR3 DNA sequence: TGTGCCAGCAGCAGTACAGGGGTCAATGAGCAGTTCTTC. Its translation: CASSSTGVNEQFF.

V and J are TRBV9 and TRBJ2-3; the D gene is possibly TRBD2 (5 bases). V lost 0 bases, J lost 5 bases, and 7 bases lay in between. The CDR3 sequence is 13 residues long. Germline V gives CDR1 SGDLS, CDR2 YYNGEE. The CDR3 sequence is CASSVAGRDTQYF. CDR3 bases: TGTGCCAGCAGCGTAGCGGGGAGAGATACGCAGTATTTT.

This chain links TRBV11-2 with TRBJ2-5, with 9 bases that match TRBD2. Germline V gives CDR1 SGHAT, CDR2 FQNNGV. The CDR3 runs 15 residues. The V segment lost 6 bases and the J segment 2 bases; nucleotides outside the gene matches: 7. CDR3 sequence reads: CASSQNSGRQETQYF. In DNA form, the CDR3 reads TGTGCCAGCAGTCAAAACAGCGGGAGGCAAGAGACCCAGTACTTC.

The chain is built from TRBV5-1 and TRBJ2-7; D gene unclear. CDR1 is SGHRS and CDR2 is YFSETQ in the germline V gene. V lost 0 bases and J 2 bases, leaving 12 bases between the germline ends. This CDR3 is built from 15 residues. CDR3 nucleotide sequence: TGCGCCAGCAGCTTGGCGACCCGCGGCACCTACGAGCAGTACTTC. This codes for CASSLATRGTYEQYF. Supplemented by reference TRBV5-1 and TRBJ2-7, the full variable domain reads KAGVTQTPRYLIKTRGQQVTLSCSPISGHRSVSWYQQTPGQGLQFLFEYFSETQRNKGNFPGRFSGRQFSNSRSEMNVSTLELGDSALYLCASSLATRGTYEQYFGPGTRLTVT.